These 19 T cell receptor beta chains originate from one sample sequenced in a study of glioma-infiltrating T cells after dendritic cell vaccination. Sequencing used immunoSEQ multiplex PCR; TCRdb keeps in-frame clones, though not all of them. The sample comprises about 92,000 clones, approximately 84% of which are singletons, and 15% to 19% rests with the top ten. Sequencing was performed on blood, taken before dendritic cell vaccination. The receptors were gathered from a human donor with glioblastoma.

The rearrangement joins TRBV25-1 to TRBJ2-7; D unclear. CDR1 and CDR2 (germline): MGHDK, SYGVNS. Trimming cost V 3 bases and J 3 bases, with 12 bases left between them. This CDR3 has 14 amino acids. As DNA, the CDR3 is TGTGCCAGCAGTGACGTTCTGACAAACTACGAGCAGTACTTC. As protein: CASSDVLTNYEQYF.

V usage is TRBV7-3 and J usage is TRBJ1-2; 8 bases agree with TRBD1. The CDR3 length is 15 residues. The germline V gene encodes CDR1 SGHTA and CDR2 FQGTGA. V gave up 3 bases and J gave up 0 bases; unmatched junction bases: 3. CDR3 nucleotide sequence: TGTGCCAGCAGCTTGGGGGGACAGGCTAACTATGGCTACACCTTC. It is translated as CASSLGGQANYGYTF.

V is TRBV5-1 and J is TRBJ2-5, with TRBD1 identical over 9 bases. J was trimmed by 4 bases and V by 4 bases; bases with no gene match: 5. Germline assignment: CDR1 SGHRS and CDR2 YFSETQ. CDR3 length: 14 amino acids. For the CDR3, the DNA is TGCGCCAGCAGCGCCACAGGGGGCGGAGAGACCCAGTACTTC. Its protein product is CASSATGGGETQYF.

This chain links TRBV2 with TRBJ2-3; 7 bases are shared with TRBD1. With V trimmed by 2 bases and J by 0 bases, 5 bases remained unmatched. The CDR3 has 16 amino acids. Germline V lookup: CDR1 SNHLY, CDR2 FYNNEI. CDR3 sequence (DNA): TGTGCCAGCAGTGAAAAGTGGGACAGAAGCACAGATACGCAGTATTTT. It yields the protein CASSEKWDRSTDTQYF.

V gene TRBV7-3 combines with J gene TRBJ2-3; the match to TRBD1 covers 12 bases. The V segment lost 1 base and the J segment 6 bases; nucleotides outside the gene matches: 5. This CDR3 has 16 amino acids. Germline loops: CDR1 SGHTA, CDR2 FQGTGA. CDR3 residues: CASSLSRDRGPDTQYF. The CDR3 DNA follows: TGTGCCAGCAGCTTAAGCCGGGACAGGGGGCCCGATACGCAGTATTTT. Using reference TRBV7-3 and TRBJ2-3 for the parts outside the CDR3, the full variable domain is GAGVSQTPSNKVTEKGKYVELRCDPISGHTALYWYRQSLGQGPEFLIYFQGTGAADDSGLPNDRFFAVRPEGSVSTLKIQRTERGDSAVYLCASSLSRDRGPDTQYFGPGTRLTVL.

This chain uses TRBV9 with TRBJ2-3, with D tentatively TRBD2 (6 bases). CDR1 and CDR2 from the germline V gene are SGDLS and YYNGEE. The CDR3 spans 17 residues. Trimming removed 3 bases from V and 0 bases from J, with 17 bases in between. The CDR3, as DNA: TGTGCCAGCAGCGCCTTCCCCGGGGGAATAAGCACAGATACGCAGTATTTT. Encoded protein: CASSAFPGGISTDTQYF.

This chain joins TRBV7-2 and TRBJ1-2, with D maybe TRBD1 (5 bases). Trimming took 6 bases from V and 5 from J, leaving 13 bases between them. The CDR3 has 13 residues. Germline V lookup: CDR1 SGHTA, CDR2 FQGNSA. CDR3 protein: CASRPPGGYGYTF. The CDR3 DNA is TGTGCCAGCAGACCCCCGGGGGGGTATGGCTACACCTTC.

The rearrangement uses TRBV28 and TRBJ1-1; D ambiguous. Germline loops: CDR1 MDHEN, CDR2 SYDVKM. The CDR3 covers 16 residues. Trimming took off 7 bases at V and 10 bases at J, with 28 bases between the two ends. This CDR3 is CASTFGIRTPGVGAFF. The CDR3 nucleotides are TGTGCCAGCACCTTCGGAATCAGGACCCCGGGAGTTGGAGCTTTCTTT.

This chain uses TRBV5-4 with TRBJ1-3; D may be TRBD1 (6 bases). The germline gives CDR1 SGHNT, CDR2 YYREEE (reference sequence). V lost 1 base to trimming and J lost 1 base, with 12 bases between them. The CDR3 sequence is 16 residues long. DNA of the CDR3: TGTGCCAGCAGCTTGTCAGGAACAGGGTCTGGAAACACCATATATTTT. It is translated as CASSLSGTGSGNTIYF.

This clone was counted only a few times. The chain has TRBV27 and TRBJ2-7; 11 bases match TRBD2. Germline-derived CDR1 and CDR2 are MNHEY and SMNVEV (reference sequence). V shed 6 bases and J 2 bases; nucleotides not matched to a gene: 6. This CDR3 comprises 15 residues. In DNA, the CDR3 is TGTGCCAGCAGGGGAATAGCGGGAGGGACCTACGAGCAGTACTTC. Translated: CASRGIAGGTYEQYF.

This clone was seen a few times. V usage is TRBV19 and J usage is TRBJ1-4; 12 positions match TRBD1. This CDR3 region has 14 residues. CDR1 is LNHDA and CDR2 is SQIVND in the germline V gene (reference sequence). The V segment lost 8 bases and the J segment 6 bases; nucleotides outside the gene matches: 4. CDR3 DNA: TGTGCCAGTTTCGGGGACAGGGGGCATGAAAAACTGTTTTTT. This translates into CASFGDRGHEKLFF.

The chain recombines TRBV18 with TRBJ2-3; D gene uncertain. CDR1 KGHSH and CDR2 LQKENI come from the germline V gene. Deletions cut 3 bases from V and 1 base from J, with 5 bases between. This CDR3 spans 13 amino acids. CDR3 nucleotides: TGTGCCAGCTCACCGCAGGGCACAGATACGCAGTATTTT. It translates to CASSPQGTDTQYF.

The CDR3 spells CSVELGGEGRGPYEQYF. CDR3 in DNA: TGCAGCGTTGAATTGGGTGGTGAGGGCAGAGGCCCCTACGAGCAGTACTTC. This chain uses TRBV29-1 with TRBJ2-7, with D maybe TRBD2 (5 bases). Trimming removed 2 bases at V and 2 bases at J, with 22 bases between. This CDR3 region has 17 residues. CDR1 is SQVTM, CDR2 ANQGSEA, per germline.

The V gene is TRBV7-6, the J gene TRBJ2-1, with 14 bases that match TRBD2. J was trimmed by 12 bases and V by 5 bases; bases with no gene match: 9. The CDR3 runs 15 residues. CDR1 and CDR2 (germline): SGHVS, FNYEAQ. CDR3 sequence (DNA): TGTGCCAGCAGCCTAGGGACTAGCGGGAGTTTTGGGCAGTTCTTC. Protein product: CASSLGTSGSFGQFF.

V and J are TRBV28 and TRBJ2-1, with 7 bases that match TRBD2. V dropped 4 bases and J dropped 8; count of bases not matched to a gene: 14. Germline loops: CDR1 MDHEN, CDR2 SYDVKM. CDR3 length: 16 amino acids. For the CDR3, the DNA is TGTGCCAGCAGTTGGGGTGGGGCTAGCGGCGGGGATGAGCAGTTCTTC. As protein: CASSWGGASGGDEQFF.

The DNA of the CDR3 is TGCGCCAGCAGCCAAGGAAACCTGGGACAGAGGAACACTGAAGCTTTCTTT. Translated: CASSQGNLGQRNTEAFF. The chain links TRBV4-1 to TRBJ1-1; 7 nucleotides match TRBD1. The germline CDR1 and CDR2 sequences are MGHRA and YSYEKL. V gave up 1 base and J gave up 1 base; unmatched junction bases: 9. The CDR3 runs to 17 residues.

This clone was recorded once. This chain connects TRBV7-6 to TRBJ2-1, with 9 bases aligning to TRBD2. This CDR3 has 16 residues. Trimming took 1 base from V and 5 from J; bases not matched to a gene: 6. Germline CDR1 and CDR2: SGHVS and FNYEAQ. CDR3 protein: CASSLVAGGPNNEQFF. CDR3 nucleotide sequence: TGTGCCAGCAGCTTAGTTGCGGGGGGGCCAAACAATGAGCAGTTCTTC.

This chain links TRBV4-1 with TRBJ2-7; D is unresolved. Germline V gives CDR1 MGHRA, CDR2 YSYEKL. Trimming took 0 bases from V and 4 from J, leaving 7 bases between them. The CDR3 is 13 residues long. The CDR3 sequence is CASSQERFYEQYF. In nucleotides, the CDR3 is TGCGCCAGCAGCCAAGAGAGATTTTACGAGCAGTACTTC.

The rearrangement uses TRBV28 and TRBJ2-1; tentatively, D is TRBD2 (5 bases). Trimming took off 2 bases at V and 6 bases at J, with 11 bases between the two ends. CDR3 size: 14 residues. In germline, CDR1 is MDHEN, CDR2 SYDVKM. In DNA form, the CDR3 reads TGTGCCAGCAGTTTAGCTCCCCGGGGCAATGAGCAGTTCTTC. Its protein is CASSLAPRGNEQFF.